A selection of T cell receptor beta chains follows, all from one sample in a study of cytomegalovirus exposure and HLA in healthy donors. Using immunoSEQ multiplex PCR, the repertoire was profiled, and TCRdb retains in-frame clones only, with some absent. Of some 110,000 clones listed, around 84% are singletons. The sequenced material came from PBMCs. Receptors originate from a man aged 25-45 years in good health and CMV-seropositive. The CDR3 runs from the conserved cysteine through the conserved F or W. A D gene is named only where the DNA matches it firmly. Size is omitted from some rows. Given values are once, few, many or a class for expanded clones.

j_gene	abundance	len	d_gene	v_gene	CDR3aa	CDR3nt
TRBJ2-6	-	18	TRBD1	TRBV9	CASSHYRGEISGANVLTF	TGTGCCAGCAGCCACTACAGGGGTGAGATTTCTGGGGCCAACGTCCTGACTTTC
TRBJ2-1	-	14	TRBD2	TRBV9	CASSEGLAYNEQFF	TGTGCCAGCAGCGAGGGACTAGCCTACAATGAGCAGTTCTTC
TRBJ2-3	few	15	-	TRBV28	CASSPLSGQRDTQYF	TGTGCCAGCAGCCCCCTGAGTGGACAACGAGATACGCAGTATTTT
TRBJ2-2	-	15	TRBD2	TRBV7-3	CASSPPGAGGGELFF	TGTGCCAGCAGCCCCCCAGGAGCGGGAGGCGGGGAGCTGTTTTTT
TRBJ2-1	once	16	-	TRBV27	CASRLRGSGSYNEQFF	TGTGCCAGCAGGTTGAGGGGGTCTGGGTCCTACAATGAGCAGTTCTTC
TRBJ2-1	-	16	TRBD2	TRBV10-3	CAISSTSGPKYNEQFF	TGTGCCATCAGTTCGACTAGCGGGCCAAAATACAATGAGCAGTTCTTC
TRBJ1-2	-	12	-	TRBV29-1	CSVVRRGGGYTF	TGCAGCGTTGTAAGGCGCGGGGGGGGCTACACCTTC
TRBJ2-1	-	15	TRBD2	TRBV5-5	CASSFSSGVGNEQFF	TGTGCCAGCAGCTTCTCTAGCGGGGTGGGTAATGAGCAGTTCTTC
TRBJ2-4	-	16	-	TRBV15	CATSRDDLAAKNIQYF	TGTGCCACCAGCAGAGATGACTTGGCAGCCAAAAACATTCAGTACTTC
TRBJ1-6	few	16	-	TRBV4-1	CASSQGQQGYNSPLHF	TGCGCCAGCAGCCAAGGCCAGCAGGGGTATAATTCACCCCTCCACTTT